The 5 T cell receptor beta chains below all came from one sample that was sequenced in a study of blood T cell repertoires in COVID-19. The assay was immunoSEQ multiplex PCR, and TCRdb's table has in-frame clones only and misses some. The sample records 65,000 to 90,000 clones, about 83% being singletons. The sequenced sample consisted of peripheral blood. The receptors shown here come from a man under 40 with acute or convalescent COVID-19.

The chain couples TRBV4-1 to TRBJ2-2; 9 bases line up with TRBD1. The CDR3 consists of 15 residues. V shed 4 bases, J shed 4 bases, and the junction held 4 bases outside the gene matches. Per the germline V gene, CDR1 is MGHRA and CDR2 is YSYEKL. CDR3 sequence reads: CASSLGTGSTGELFF. The CDR3, as DNA: TGCGCCAGCAGCCTAGGGACAGGGAGCACCGGGGAGCTGTTTTTT.

The chain combines TRBV13 with TRBJ2-7; weak D call: TRBD2 (5 bases). The V end lost 5 bases, the J end lost 3 bases, and 14 bases lay between the germline ends. There are 14 residues in the CDR3. Germline values: CDR1 PRHDT, CDR2 FYEKMQ (reference sequence). The CDR3 region is CASSRGLGRYEQYF. Here the CDR3 DNA reads TGTGCCAGCAGCCGCGGGCTAGGGCGCTACGAGCAGTACTTC.

J is TRBJ2-5 and V is TRBV29-1; a possible D gene is TRBD2 (5 bases). V dropped 6 bases and J dropped 5 bases, with 10 bases sitting between them. Germline CDR1 and CDR2: SQVTM and ANQGSEA. The CDR3 covers 11 residues. CDR3 residues: CSVRGIETQYF. The CDR3 bases are TGCAGCGTCCGAGGGATCGAGACCCAGTACTTC. The full variable domain, with the rest looked up from reference TRBV29-1 and TRBJ2-5, is SAVISQKPSRDICQRGTSLTIQCQVDSQVTMMFWYRQQPGQSLTLIATANQGSEATYESGFVIDKFPISRPNLTFSTLTVSNMSPEDSSIYLCSVRGIETQYFGPGTRLLVL.

The chain links TRBV10-2 to TRBJ1-1; weak D call: TRBD1 (6 bases). The ends were cut back, 7 bases at V and 1 base at J, with 13 bases in the middle. The CDR3 runs 14 residues. Germline V gene data show CDR1 as WSHSY and CDR2 as SAAADI. CDR3 amino acids: CASKTGTGNTEAFF. The CDR3 DNA sequence: TGCGCCAGCAAGACAGGTACGGGGAACACTGAAGCTTTCTTT.

The chain uses TRBV6-2 or TRBV6-3 and TRBJ1-2; D is ambiguous. Trimming cost V 4 bases and J 2 bases, with 11 bases left between them. Germline-derived CDR1 and CDR2 are MNHEY and SVGEGT. This CDR3 spans 14 amino acids. Here the CDR3 DNA reads TGTGCCAGCAGTTCGAGGGCGCCGAACTATGGCTACACCTTC. It yields the protein CASSSRAPNYGYTF.